Below, one TCR beta chain is given with its context. Its cognate antigen is unknown. The sample comes from a study of shared clonotypes between healthy human individuals. Study overall: Each donor's CD8 memory used one plate, CD8 naive two, each CD4 subset three.

Sequencing used immunoSEQ multiplex PCR; TCRdb keeps in-frame clones, though not all of them. Among hundreds of thousands of clones, 95% to 96% were seen once, and the ten largest hold less than 0.13%. Points from the study as a whole: Few donors restricted represented genetic and exposure-history diversity.

The naive CD8 population came from CD45RO-negative cells selected for CCR7, without terminally differentiated effector memory CD45RA+ cells. Sample: naive CD8+ T cells sorted from blood. This TCR was recovered from a woman in her twenties or thirties in good health.

CDR3 in DNA: TGTGCCAGCAGTTCCACCCGATCCTCCCTCCAAGAGACCCAGTACTTC. Protein product: CASSSTRSSLQETQYF. J is TRBJ2-5 and V is TRBV27; D unclear. In germline, CDR1 is MNHEY, CDR2 SMNVEV (reference sequence). The V and J ends lost 4 bases and 1 base respectively, with 16 bases between them. This CDR3 region has 16 residues.